This entry features one TCR beta chain sequence. Antigen: not known. This record belongs to a study of identifying expanded T cells in peripheral blood. From germline, CDR1 is MDHEN and CDR2 SYDVKM. This CDR3 region has 13 residues. Healthy donors had no documented immune events, such as infections, while sampled. Study-level findings and limits: Over two and four weeks, about 15 and 19 clones changed, versus roughly 1.2 between replicates.

TCRdb's table, derived via immunoSEQ multiplex PCR, lists solely in-frame clones and lacks some. The table records about 90,000 clones, approximately 84% of them present only once. The origin of this receptor is a person aged 18-70 years in good health. The sequencing sample was made of blood. The chain is built from TRBV28 and TRBJ1-2; D possibly corresponds to TRBD1 (5 bases). CDR3 sequence (DNA): TGTGCAGAGGGGCCACACAAAAACTATGGCTACACCTTC. Translating it yields CAEGPHKNYGYTF.